A selection of T cell receptor beta chains follows, all from one sample in a study of radiation and T cells in renal cell carcinoma. Assay used: immunoSEQ multiplex PCR; TCRdb lists only in-frame clones, some missing. The repertoire holds around 20,000 clones, with around 63% as singletons. This sample comprised tumor tissue, obtained from a patient whose treatment was nephrectomy without radiotherapy. These receptors were obtained from a man aged 50 or older with renal cell carcinoma. CDR3s include the opening cysteine and the closing phenylalanine or tryptophan. A D gene is named only where the DNA matches it firmly. Not all rows give a size; the values are once, few, many and, for expanded clones, a class.

cdr3_aa	cdr3_nt	clone_size	v_call	j_call	d_call
CASSTPQGSSYNSPLHF	TGTGCCAGCAGTACCCCACAGGGGAGCTCCTATAATTCACCCCTCCACTTT	-	TRBV27	TRBJ1-6	TRBD1
CAFDRDNTDTQYF	TGTGCTTTCGACAGGGATAACACAGATACGCAGTATTTT	-	TRBV30	TRBJ2-3	TRBD1
CASSINRNTGELFF	TGTGCCAGTAGTATCAACAGGAACACCGGGGAGCTGTTTTTT	-	TRBV19	TRBJ2-2	-
CASSVRQGDSEQYF	TGTGCCAGCAGCGTACGACAGGGGGATTCCGAGCAGTACTTC	-	TRBV5-8	TRBJ2-7	TRBD1
CASSLKDRGHEQYF	TGTGCCAGCAGTTTAAAGGACAGGGGGCACGAGCAGTACTTC	-	TRBV27	TRBJ2-7	TRBD1
CASSLANIGPVELFF	TGCGCCAGCAGCTTGGCGAATATCGGCCCGGTTGAGCTGTTTTTT	-	TRBV5-1	TRBJ2-2	-
CAISRQLSSSYNEQFF	TGTGCCATCAGTCGACAACTATCGAGCTCCTACAATGAGCAGTTCTTC	-	TRBV10-3	TRBJ2-1	-
CAISGTGLMNTEAFF	TGTGCCATCAGTGGGACAGGACTGATGAACACTGAAGCTTTCTTT	-	TRBV10-3	TRBJ1-1	TRBD1
CASSSSGYTEAFF	TGTGCCAGCAGCTCGAGCGGTTACACTGAAGCTTTCTTT	few	TRBV7-2	TRBJ1-1	-
CASRNRAEWNTEAFF	TGTGCCAGCAGAAACAGGGCGGAATGGAACACTGAAGCTTTCTTT	-	TRBV2	TRBJ1-1	-
CSVEDPNGYTF	TGCAGCGTTGAAGATCCAAACGGATATACCTTC	medium-sized	TRBV29-1	TRBJ1-2	-
CASSLQRARGDIQYF	TGTGCCAGCAGCCTCCAAAGGGCCAGGGGGGACATTCAGTACTTC	once	TRBV7-9	TRBJ2-4	-
CASRSLEGNGYTF	TGTGCCAGCAGATCCTTAGAGGGAAATGGCTACACCTTC	-	TRBV6-5	TRBJ1-2	-
CASSRGQGYSPLHF	TGTGCCAGCAGCCGAGGACAGGGTTATTCACCCCTCCACTTT	-	TRBV7-9	TRBJ1-6	TRBD1
CASPSAGAGETQYF	TGTGCCAGCCCTTCAGCGGGCGCTGGGGAGACCCAGTACTTC	-	TRBV6-1	TRBJ2-5	-
CASSSTLGRNTEAFF	TGTGCCAGCAGCTCTACGCTGGGTCGGAACACTGAAGCTTTCTTT	many	TRBV7-6	TRBJ1-1	-
CASSPGGRNYEQYF	TGTGCCAGCAGCCCCGGGGGGAGGAACTACGAGCAGTACTTC	once	TRBV11-3	TRBJ2-7	TRBD2
CASSSETYSNQPQHF	TGCGCCAGCAGCTCGGAAACTTATAGCAATCAGCCCCAGCATTTT	-	TRBV4-1	TRBJ1-5	-
CASSVGGGLSGNTIYF	TGTGCCAGCAGCGTAGGAGGAGGCCTCTCTGGAAACACCATATATTTT	-	TRBV9	TRBJ1-3	-
CASSQEGLGPLRTQYF	TGCGCCAGCAGCCAAGAGGGCCTTGGGCCTCTTCGGACCCAGTACTTC	-	TRBV4-1	TRBJ2-5	-
CASSLEGAWQPQHF	TGTGCCAGCAGCTTGGAAGGGGCCTGGCAGCCCCAGCATTTT	medium-sized	TRBV5-5	TRBJ1-5	-
CASSFHPRSPSQPLHF	TGTGCCAGCAGCTTTCACCCCCGGAGTCCGTCTCAACCCCTCCACTTT	few	TRBV14	TRBJ1-6	-
CASSPPKATYTGELFF	TGCGCCAGCAGTCCCCCCAAGGCTACCTACACCGGGGAGCTGTTTTTT	-	TRBV5-1	TRBJ2-2	-
CASSVEGVGELFF	TGTGCCAGCAGCGTAGAGGGGGTAGGGGAGCTGTTTTTT	few	TRBV9	TRBJ2-2	-
CASSQGGAQSTDTQYF	TGCGCCAGCAGCCAAGGGGGGGCCCAAAGCACAGATACGCAGTATTTT	-	TRBV4-3	TRBJ2-3	-
CASSFQTSGGIQYF	TGTGCCAGCAGTTTTCAGACTAGCGGGGGCATTCAGTACTTC	many	TRBV27	TRBJ2-4	TRBD2
CASRGLAGDSYEQYF	TGTGCCAGCAGGGGACTAGCGGGGGACTCCTACGAGCAGTACTTC	-	TRBV2	TRBJ2-7	TRBD2
CAWNLAGVGGEQFF	TGTGCCTGGAATTTAGCGGGAGTGGGGGGGGAGCAGTTCTTC	-	TRBV30	TRBJ2-1	TRBD2